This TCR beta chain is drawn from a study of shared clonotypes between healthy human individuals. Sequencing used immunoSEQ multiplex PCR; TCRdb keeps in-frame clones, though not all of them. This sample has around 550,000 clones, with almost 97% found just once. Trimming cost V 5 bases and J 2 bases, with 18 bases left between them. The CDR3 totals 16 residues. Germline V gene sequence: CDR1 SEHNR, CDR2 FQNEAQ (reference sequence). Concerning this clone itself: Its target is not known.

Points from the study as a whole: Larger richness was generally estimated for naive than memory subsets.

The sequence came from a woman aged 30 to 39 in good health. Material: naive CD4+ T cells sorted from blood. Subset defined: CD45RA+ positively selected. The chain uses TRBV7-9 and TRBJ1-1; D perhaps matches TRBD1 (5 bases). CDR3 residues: CASSIRGVSLNTEAFF. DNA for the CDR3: TGTGCCAGCAGCATAAGGGGAGTCAGTCTAAACACTGAAGCTTTCTTT.